A selection of T cell receptor beta chains follows, all from one sample in a study of beta chain features in type 1 diabetes. Assay: immunoSEQ multiplex PCR; the TCRdb copy retains only in-frame clones and omits some. The sample records a few hundred thousand clones, approximately 25% being singletons. The sample consisted of naive CD4+ T cells from blood. These receptors originate from a woman in her thirties with type 1 diabetes. Each CDR3 is given with its conserved first and last residue. D genes are given only for firm matches. Not all rows give a size; the values are once, few, many and, for expanded clones, a class.

TRBD2,TRBV4-1,.,TRBJ2-7,CASSQTSGRYEQYF,TGCGCCAGCAGCCAGACTAGCGGGAGATACGAGCAGTACTTC
TRBD1,TRBV2,.,TRBJ1-2,CASSEMGQGYGYTF,TGTGCCAGCAGTGAAATGGGACAGGGGTATGGCTACACCTTC
.,TRBV19,.,TRBJ2-2,CASSSSGPNTGELFF,TGTGCCAGTAGTTCAAGCGGGCCGAACACCGGGGAGCTGTTTTTT
.,TRBV2,few,TRBJ2-5,CASSEERETQYF,TGTGCCAGCAGTGAAGAGCGGGAGACCCAGTACTTC
.,TRBV10-3,.,TRBJ2-7,CAISEGATYSYEQYF,TGTGCCATCAGTGAGGGGGCCACTTACTCCTACGAGCAGTACTTC
.,TRBV28,.,TRBJ1-2,CASSPTGYGYTF,TGTGCCAGCAGTCCCACAGGCTATGGCTACACCTTC
.,TRBV5-1,.,TRBJ2-2,CASSLDRVDVGELFF,TGCGCCAGCAGCTTGGACAGGGTGGACGTCGGGGAGCTGTTTTTT
.,TRBV7-3,.,TRBJ2-1,CASSSGTYNEQFF,TGTGCCAGCAGCTCAGGGACTTACAATGAGCAGTTCTTC
.,TRBV5-1,few,TRBJ2-7,CASSLDSGDTFEQYF,TGCGCCAGCAGCTTAGATAGCGGCGACACATTTGAGCAGTACTTC
TRBD2,TRBV28,.,TRBJ2-7,CASSLATSGNSYEQYF,TGTGCCAGCAGTTTAGCGACTAGCGGAAACTCCTACGAGCAGTACTTC
TRBD2,TRBV10-3,.,TRBJ2-4,CAIREPGLAGNIQYF,TGTGCCATCAGAGAACCGGGACTAGCGGGAAACATTCAGTACTTC
.,TRBV10-3,.,TRBJ2-6,CAISQPGAGANVLTF,TGTGCCATCAGCCAGCCGGGGGCTGGGGCCAACGTCCTGACTTTC
TRBD1,TRBV23-1,few,TRBJ2-7,CASSQRQGGLGYEQYF,TGCGCCAGCAGTCAACGACAGGGGGGATTAGGATACGAGCAGTACTTC
TRBD1,TRBV5-4,few,TRBJ1-1,CASSLAGGRGTEAFF,TGTGCCAGCAGCTTGGCCGGGGGCAGGGGGACTGAAGCTTTCTTT
TRBD1,TRBV29-1,.,TRBJ2-7,CSVARDRSLYEQYF,TGCAGCGTTGCTAGGGACAGGAGTCTCTACGAGCAGTACTTC
TRBD2,TRBV14,few,TRBJ2-1,CASSSLAGVSYNEQFF,TGTGCCAGCAGCTCCCTAGCGGGAGTTTCCTACAATGAGCAGTTCTTC
.,TRBV12-2,few,TRBJ1-5,CASRSGGLRLNQPQHF,TGTGCAAGTCGCTCAGGAGGCCTCAGGCTCAATCAGCCCCAGCATTTT
.,TRBV5-1,few,TRBJ1-1,CASSIDRTTEAFF,TGCGCCAGCAGCATCGACAGGACCACTGAAGCTTTCTTT
TRBD2,TRBV15,.,TRBJ2-1,CATRVLAGYEQFF,TGTGCCACCAGAGTTTTAGCGGGATATGAGCAGTTCTTC
TRBD2,TRBV4-1,once,TRBJ2-7,CASSQDWGGREQYF,TGCGCCAGCAGCCAAGATTGGGGGGGTCGGGAGCAGTACTTC
.,TRBV30,.,TRBJ2-5,CAWIGGLETQYF,TGTGCCTGGATAGGAGGTTTGGAGACCCAGTACTTC
.,TRBV27,.,TRBJ1-5,CARRGNLLAQHF,TGTGCCAGGAGAGGGAACCTCCTGGCCCAGCATTTT
TRBD1,TRBV12-5,.,TRBJ2-1,CASGTGQSSYNEQFF,TGTGCTAGTGGTACGGGACAGAGCTCCTACAATGAGCAGTTCTTC
.,TRBV28,.,TRBJ2-5,CASSLFPGQETQYF,TGTGCCAGCAGTTTATTCCCCGGCCAAGAGACCCAGTACTTC
.,TRBV29-1,.,TRBJ2-5,CSVARVSRETQYF,TGCAGCGTTGCCCGCGTTAGCAGAGAGACCCAGTACTTC
TRBD2,TRBV6-5,.,TRBJ2-1,CASSPQREGYNEQFF,TGTGCCAGCAGTCCCCAGCGGGAGGGGTACAATGAGCAGTTCTTC